This is a list of T cell receptor beta chains from one sample in a study of T cells in Graves' hyperthyroidism and ophthalmopathy. TCRdb itself ran the multiplex PCR reads through MiXCR, one entry per CDR3 protein. This table holds around 600,000 distinct CDR3 sequences, approximately 15% found once. Source material: blood. These receptor sequences come from a woman aged 18-29 years with Graves' ophthalmopathy. The CDR3 runs from the conserved cysteine through the conserved F or W. The D gene is left open where the match is weak. Clone size is not always given. Where it is, it says once, few, many or a class for expanded clones.

TRBJ2-1 | TRBV9 | NA | NA | CASSVETGVYNEQFF | TGTGCCAGCAGCGTAGAAACGGGAGTCTACAATGAGCAGTTCTTC
TRBJ1-2 | TRBV12-3/TRBV12-4 | many | TRBD1 | CASSLDRGWDYGYTF | TGTGCCAGCAGCCTGGACAGGGGGTGGGACTATGGCTACACCTTC
TRBJ2-1 | TRBV20-1 | NA | TRBD2 | CSATELAGDSEQFF | TGCAGTGCTACCGAACTAGCGGGAGACTCTGAGCAGTTCTTC
TRBJ2-1 | TRBV28 | NA | NA | CAGGPGQTYNEQFF | TGTGCCGGGGGACCTGGGCAGACGTACAATGAGCAGTTCTTC
TRBJ2-7 | TRBV27 | NA | NA | CASSFSRLTSSYEQYF | TGTGCCAGCAGTTTTTCGAGACTAACGAGCTCCTACGAGCAGTACTTC
TRBJ1-4 | TRBV27 | NA | NA | CASSLAYATNEKLFF | TGTGCCAGCAGTTTAGCCTATGCAACTAATGAAAAACTGTTTTTT
TRBJ2-7 | TRBV4-2 | many | TRBD2 | CASSQEGTSVREQYF | TGTGCCAGCAGCCAAGAGGGGACTAGCGTTCGCGAGCAGTACTTC
TRBJ1-1 | TRBV19 | NA | TRBD1 | CASSVPTGGTEAFF | TGTGCCAGTAGTGTACCGACAGGGGGGACTGAAGCTTTCTTT
TRBJ1-6 | TRBV5-6 | many | NA | CASSSQRSRRPLHF | TGTGCCAGCAGCTCACAGCGGAGCCGACGCCCCCTCCACTTT
TRBJ1-4 | TRBV24-1 | NA | TRBD1 | CATSWGQGLGEKLFF | TGTGCCACCAGTTGGGGACAGGGGTTAGGAGAAAAACTGTTTTTT
TRBJ1-3 | TRBV10-3 | few | NA | CASRESGLSGNTIYF | TGTGCCAGCAGGGAGTCCGGGCTCTCTGGAAACACCATATATTTT
TRBJ2-2 | TRBV29-1 | few | NA | CSVPVGTGELFF | TGCAGCGTTCCGGTGGGCACCGGGGAGCTGTTTTTT
TRBJ1-6 | TRBV20-1 | NA | NA | CSAPAGWRGAFSALHF | TGCAGTGCCCCTGCGGGGTGGAGGGGGGCTTTTTCGGCCCTCCACTTT
TRBJ2-5 | TRBV24-1 | NA | NA | CATSTRHRGELETQYF | TGTGCCACCTCCACACGCCACCGGGGCGAATTAGAGACCCAGTACTTC
TRBJ1-2 | TRBV20-1 | many | TRBD1 | CSALVVSGGEGYTF | TGCAGTGCTCTAGTTGTATCAGGGGGCGAGGGCTACACCTTC
TRBJ2-5 | TRBV4-1 | few | NA | CASRQGGDRVLETQYF | TGCGCCAGCAGACAAGGCGGGGACCGGGTTTTGGAGACCCAGTACTTC
TRBJ1-5 | TRBV7-6 | NA | NA | CASTVRAEGQPQHF | TGTGCCAGCACGGTCCGGGCGGAGGGTCAGCCCCAGCATTTT
TRBJ2-1 | TRBV7-9 | NA | NA | CASSFTLNEQFF | TGTGCCAGCAGCTTCACGTTGAATGAGCAGTTCTTC
TRBJ2-5 | TRBV4-1 | few | NA | CASSQRQIQETQYF | TGCGCCAGCAGCCAAAGACAGATCCAAGAGACCCAGTACTTC
TRBJ1-1 | TRBV7-8 | many | TRBD1 | CASSLAGQGVVRTEAFF | TGTGCCAGCAGCTTAGCCGGACAGGGGGTGGTCAGAACTGAAGCTTTCTTT
TRBJ2-1 | TRBV6-1 | few | NA | CASSYGVYTMGQFF | TGTGCCAGCAGTTATGGGGTCTATACAATGGGGCAGTTCTTC
TRBJ2-3 | TRBV4-1 | many | NA | CASSPQDSSDTQYF | TGCGCCAGCAGCCCCCAGGATAGCTCAGATACGCAGTATTTT
TRBJ2-3 | TRBV7-8 | few | TRBD2 | CASSLARTSGTDTQYF | TGTGCCAGCAGCTTAGCTAGGACTAGCGGGACAGATACGCAGTATTTT
TRBJ1-2 | TRBV29-1 | many | NA | CSVEDRTTGPYGYTF | TGCAGCGTTGAAGATCGGACCACAGGGCCCTATGGCTACACCTTC
TRBJ1-2 | TRBV10-3 | many | NA | CAISDQTSGAGYTF | TGTGCCATCAGTGATCAGACTTCTGGGGCTGGCTACACCTTC
TRBJ1-2 | TRBV6-1 | many | TRBD1 | CASTRMGTGVVYGYTF | TGTGCCAGCACCCGGATGGGGACAGGGGTTGTCTATGGCTACACCTTC
TRBJ1-5 | TRBV19 | NA | TRBD1 | CASSLGTVYSNQPQHF | TGTGCCAGTAGTCTCGGGACAGTTTATAGCAATCAGCCCCAGCATTTT
TRBJ2-3 | TRBV20-1 | NA | NA | CSALPVTDTQYF | TGCAGTGCCTTACCCGTCACAGATACGCAGTATTTT
TRBJ2-1 | TRBV29-1 | many | TRBD2 | CSVGGGGEQFF | TGCAGCGTTGGGGGGGGGGGTGAGCAGTTCTTC
TRBJ1-5 | TRBV7-9 | few | NA | CASSFGAAGQPQHF | TGTGCCAGCAGCTTCGGCGCAGCGGGTCAGCCCCAGCATTTT
TRBJ2-7 | TRBV11-3 | few | NA | CASSVFQGYEQYF | TGTGCCAGCAGCGTTTTTCAGGGCTACGAGCAGTACTTC
TRBJ2-2 | TRBV11-3 | NA | NA | CASSLGGLLQNTGELFF | TGTGCCAGCAGCTTAGGGGGACTCCTCCAAAACACCGGGGAGCTGTTTTTT
TRBJ1-2 | TRBV28 | many | TRBD1 | CASTPQGPTYYGYTF | TGTGCCAGCACCCCACAGGGGCCGACCTACTATGGCTACACCTTC
TRBJ1-2 | TRBV19 | NA | TRBD1 | CASTGQGFYGYTF | TGTGCCAGTACGGGACAGGGCTTTTATGGCTACACCTTC
TRBJ1-2 | TRBV28 | NA | NA | CASSLRDRGNEQYFGPGQYGYTF | NA
TRBJ2-7 | TRBV6-2/TRBV6-3 | many | NA | CASSYSRRVRGYEQYF | TGTGCCAGCAGTTACAGCCGCAGGGTCCGTGGCTACGAGCAGTACTTC
TRBJ2-1 | TRBV7-2 | many | TRBD2 | CASSLRLAVNNEQFF | TGTGCCAGCAGCTTACGACTAGCGGTTAACAATGAGCAGTTCTTC
TRBJ1-1 | TRBV7-9 | many | NA | CASSGGRSVTEAFF | TGTGCCAGCAGCGGGGGACGATCGGTCACTGAAGCTTTCTTT
TRBJ1-2 | TRBV9 | few | TRBD1 | CASSGEGQGNYGYTF | TGTGCCAGCAGCGGAGAGGGACAGGGCAACTATGGCTACACCTTC
TRBJ1-6 | TRBV11-3 | NA | TRBD1 | CASSQDGGQGNSPLHF | TGTGCCAGCAGCCAAGATGGGGGACAGGGAAATTCACCCCTCCACTTT
TRBJ2-7 | TRBV27 | few | NA | CASSRQWGAPGSPILRLYEQYF | TGTGCCAGCAGTCGTCAATGGGGGGCGCCAGGCTCGCCAATATTACGCCTCTACGAGCAGTACTTC
TRBJ2-2 | TRBV6-1 | NA | NA | CASREARTGELFF | TGTGCCAGCAGGGAGGCCCGGACCGGGGAGCTGTTTTTT
TRBJ1-5 | TRBV4-1 | NA | NA | CASSQAGALYSNQPQHF | TGCGCCAGCAGCCAAGCAGGGGCCTTATATAGCAATCAGCCCCAGCATTTT
TRBJ1-1 | TRBV6-2/TRBV6-3 | many | NA | CASSPRQRGALNTEAFF | TGTGCCAGCAGTCCTCGACAGAGGGGCGCCTTGAACACTGAAGCTTTCTTT
TRBJ2-3 | TRBV7-9 | many | TRBD1 | CASSSSGTGSDTQYF | TGTGCCAGCAGCTCCTCAGGGACAGGGAGCGATACGCAGTATTTT
TRBJ2-1 | TRBV6-1 | NA | NA | CASSEYWGRGYNEQFF | TGTGCCAGCAGTGAATATTGGGGTAGAGGGTACAATGAGCAGTTCTTC
TRBJ2-3 | TRBV2 | few | NA | CASSGNIREPSTDTQYF | TGTGCCAGCAGTGGGAATATCCGGGAGCCGAGCACAGATACGCAGTATTTT
TRBJ1-5 | TRBV7-9 | few | TRBD1 | CASSSGQGTAQHF | TGTGCCAGCAGCTCAGGACAGGGTACGGCCCAGCATTTT
TRBJ2-2 | TRBV7-6 | few | TRBD2 | CASSLEVAGSRGGELFF | TGTGCCAGCAGCTTGGAGGTAGCGGGATCCAGGGGCGGGGAGCTGTTTTTT